These 2 T cell receptor beta chains originate from one sample sequenced in a study of blood T cell repertoires in COVID-19. The repertoire was sequenced with immunoSEQ multiplex PCR; TCRdb's copy has only in-frame clones and lacks some. The data contain fewer than 200,000 clones, 75% to 85% of them singletons. The specimen sequenced was peripheral blood. Every receptor here comes from a woman aged 40 to 55 with COVID-19, enrolled during active disease.

V and J are TRBV7-3 and TRBJ2-1, with a tentative D call TRBD2 (5 bases). Trimming cost V 2 bases and J 6 bases, with 11 bases left between them. The CDR3 covers 14 residues. Germline V gene lookup returns CDR1 SGHTA and CDR2 FQGTGA. The CDR3 DNA is TGTGCCAGCAGCTTAGGTGTGGCGGGCAATGAGCAGTTCTTC. This sequence encodes CASSLGVAGNEQFF.

The chain is built from TRBV7-9 and TRBJ2-5; 11 bases are shared with TRBD1. Germline V gene lookup returns CDR1 SEHNR and CDR2 FQNEAQ (reference sequence). The J segment lost 5 bases and the V segment lost 3 bases, leaving 8 bases of the junction unmatched. CDR3 length: 16 residues. CDR3 amino acids: CASSLEDRGPGETQYF. CDR3 nucleotides: TGTGCCAGCAGCTTGGAGGACAGGGGGCCTGGGGAGACCCAGTACTTC.